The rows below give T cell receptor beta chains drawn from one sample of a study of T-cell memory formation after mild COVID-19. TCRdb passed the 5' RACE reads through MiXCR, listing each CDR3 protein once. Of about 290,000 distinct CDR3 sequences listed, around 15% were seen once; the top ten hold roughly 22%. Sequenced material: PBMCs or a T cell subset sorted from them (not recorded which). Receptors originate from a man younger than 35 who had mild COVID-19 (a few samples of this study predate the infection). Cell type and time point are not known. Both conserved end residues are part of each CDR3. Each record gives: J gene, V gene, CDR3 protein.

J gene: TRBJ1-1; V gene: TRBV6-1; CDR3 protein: CASSAPGRRSTEAFF
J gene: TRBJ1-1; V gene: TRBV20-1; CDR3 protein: CSARDRIGATEAFF
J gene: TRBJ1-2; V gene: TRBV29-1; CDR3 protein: CSVGQVLNYGYTF
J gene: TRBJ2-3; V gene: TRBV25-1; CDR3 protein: CASSVLAGYVTDTQYF
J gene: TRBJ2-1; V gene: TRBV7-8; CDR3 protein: CASERAGGLPYNEQFF
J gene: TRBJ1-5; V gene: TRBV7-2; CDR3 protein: CASSSDRHTLQAQHF
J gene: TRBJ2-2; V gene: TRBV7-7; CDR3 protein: CASSASWTGELFF
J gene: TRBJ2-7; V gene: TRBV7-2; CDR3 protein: CASSSFPRGSSYEQYF
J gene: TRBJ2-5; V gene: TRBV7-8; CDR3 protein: CASSLKLARETQYF
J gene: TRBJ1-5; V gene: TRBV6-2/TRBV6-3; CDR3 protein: CASKYSNQPQHF
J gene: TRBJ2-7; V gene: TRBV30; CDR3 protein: CAWTGGPYEQYF
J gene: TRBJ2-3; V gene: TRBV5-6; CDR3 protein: CASSLVSGATDTQYF
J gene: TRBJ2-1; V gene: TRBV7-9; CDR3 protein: CASSPRQGGMGNEQFF
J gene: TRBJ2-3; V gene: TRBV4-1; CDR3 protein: CASSQNSGGRGDTQYF
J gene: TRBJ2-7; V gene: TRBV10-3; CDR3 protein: CAISDVAGSYEQYF
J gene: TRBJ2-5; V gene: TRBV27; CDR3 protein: CASQQGRLETQYF
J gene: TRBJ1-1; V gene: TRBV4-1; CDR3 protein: CASSQASPRGPGTEAFF
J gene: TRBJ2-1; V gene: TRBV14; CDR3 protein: CASSGLPGSSYNEQFF
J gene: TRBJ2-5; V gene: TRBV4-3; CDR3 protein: CASSQGPGGLETQYF
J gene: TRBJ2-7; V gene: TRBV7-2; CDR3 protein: CASSSWTGGDFYEQYF
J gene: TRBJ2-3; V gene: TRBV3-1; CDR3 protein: CASSQAGTSTDTQYF
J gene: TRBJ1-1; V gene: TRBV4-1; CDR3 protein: CASSLERGTGTEAFF
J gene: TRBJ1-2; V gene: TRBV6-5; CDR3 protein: CASSSQGRGYTF
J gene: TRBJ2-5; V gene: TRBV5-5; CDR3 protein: CASSESGQTQYF
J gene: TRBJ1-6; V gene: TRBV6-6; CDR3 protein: CASSYSTSPLHF
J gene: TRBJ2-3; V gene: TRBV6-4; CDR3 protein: CASSERGGATDTQYF
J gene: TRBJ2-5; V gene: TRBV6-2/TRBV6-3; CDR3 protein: CASSPTGRKTQYF
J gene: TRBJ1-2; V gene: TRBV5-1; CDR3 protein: CASSPQAFNGYTF
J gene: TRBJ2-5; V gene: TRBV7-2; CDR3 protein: CASSLSGGYSETQYF
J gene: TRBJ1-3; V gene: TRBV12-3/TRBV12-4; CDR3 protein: CATPRAGAGNTIYF
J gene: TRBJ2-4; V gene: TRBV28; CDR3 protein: CASSPGLGNKNIQYF
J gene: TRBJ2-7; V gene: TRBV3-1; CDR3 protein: CASSQHSGQGVDEQYF
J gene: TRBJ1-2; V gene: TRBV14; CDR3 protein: CASSHEKNYGYTF
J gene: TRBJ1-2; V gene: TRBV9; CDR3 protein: CASSVGSFPNYGYTF
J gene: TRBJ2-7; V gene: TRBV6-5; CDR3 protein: CAISPGRGKYEQYF
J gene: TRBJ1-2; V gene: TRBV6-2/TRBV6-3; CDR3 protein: CASSLTQDPYGYTF
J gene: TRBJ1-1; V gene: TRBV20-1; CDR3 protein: CSAPGSGRTEAFF
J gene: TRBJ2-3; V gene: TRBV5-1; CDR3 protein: CASSLVLPDTQYF
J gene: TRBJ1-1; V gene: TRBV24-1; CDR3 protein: CATRRDGKAEAFF
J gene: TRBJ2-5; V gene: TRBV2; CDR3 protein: CASTGWTKETQYF
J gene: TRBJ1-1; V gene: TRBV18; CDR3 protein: CASSPTFTDTEAFF
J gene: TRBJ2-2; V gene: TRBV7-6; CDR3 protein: CASSLNIGDTAGELFF
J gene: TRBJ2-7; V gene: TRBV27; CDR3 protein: CASSRLTTGVGEQYF
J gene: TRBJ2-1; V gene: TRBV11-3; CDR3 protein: CASSLQGANEQFF
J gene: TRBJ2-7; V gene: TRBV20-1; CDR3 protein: CSAPRPGLEEVEQYF
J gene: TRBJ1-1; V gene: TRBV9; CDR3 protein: CASSSRGGSEAFF
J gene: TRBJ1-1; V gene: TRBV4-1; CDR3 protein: CASSQGQGEGEAFF
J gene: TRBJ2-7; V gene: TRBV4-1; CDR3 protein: CASSQRQGYEQYF
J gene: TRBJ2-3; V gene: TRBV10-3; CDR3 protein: CAISVGGGRGTDTQYF
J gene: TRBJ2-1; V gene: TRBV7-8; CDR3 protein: CASSPRTSGGPPPWDEQFF
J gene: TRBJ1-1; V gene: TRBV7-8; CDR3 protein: CASSPIYRSTEAFF
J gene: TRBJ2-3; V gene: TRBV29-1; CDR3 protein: CSAMSSGNTDTQYF